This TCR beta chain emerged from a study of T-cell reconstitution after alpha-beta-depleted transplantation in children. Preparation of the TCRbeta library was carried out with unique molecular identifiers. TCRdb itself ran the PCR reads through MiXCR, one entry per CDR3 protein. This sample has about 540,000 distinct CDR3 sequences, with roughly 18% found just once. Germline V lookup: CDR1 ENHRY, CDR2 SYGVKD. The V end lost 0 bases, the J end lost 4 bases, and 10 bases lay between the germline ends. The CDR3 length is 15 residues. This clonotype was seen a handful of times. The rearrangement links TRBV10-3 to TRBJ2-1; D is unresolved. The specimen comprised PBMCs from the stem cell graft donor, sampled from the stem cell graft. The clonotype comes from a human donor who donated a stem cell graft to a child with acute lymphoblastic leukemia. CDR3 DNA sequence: TGTGCCATCAGTGAGTCGAAGCATGTTTACAATGAGCAGTTCTTC. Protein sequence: CAISESKHVYNEQFF.